The present entry profiles one T cell receptor (beta chain) with its context. Recovery among Cohort 3 donors was established by two negative PCRs, clearance, or symptom resolution. The data were obtained in a study of blood T cell repertoires in COVID-19. About the research overall: The United States, Italy and Spain supplied acute and convalescent COVID-19 samples.

The CDR3 spans 14 residues. V was pared by 3 bases and J by 4 bases, with 6 bases of the junction left unmatched. In germline, CDR1 is SGHRS, CDR2 YFSETQ. TCRdb keeps only in-frame clones here, not all; method: immunoSEQ multiplex PCR. Of about 370,000 clones in the sample, around 91% are singletons; the top ten hold 0.9% to 1.1%. The chain joins TRBV5-1 to TRBJ1-1; TRBD1 matches 7 bases. The source of this sequence is a man between 18 and 35 years old who had recovered from COVID-19. The specimen was PBMCs or T cells enriched from blood (not recorded which). As DNA, the CDR3 is TGCGCCAGCAGCTCGGGGACAGTGCGCACTGAAGCTTTCTTT. This gives the protein CASSSGTVRTEAFF.